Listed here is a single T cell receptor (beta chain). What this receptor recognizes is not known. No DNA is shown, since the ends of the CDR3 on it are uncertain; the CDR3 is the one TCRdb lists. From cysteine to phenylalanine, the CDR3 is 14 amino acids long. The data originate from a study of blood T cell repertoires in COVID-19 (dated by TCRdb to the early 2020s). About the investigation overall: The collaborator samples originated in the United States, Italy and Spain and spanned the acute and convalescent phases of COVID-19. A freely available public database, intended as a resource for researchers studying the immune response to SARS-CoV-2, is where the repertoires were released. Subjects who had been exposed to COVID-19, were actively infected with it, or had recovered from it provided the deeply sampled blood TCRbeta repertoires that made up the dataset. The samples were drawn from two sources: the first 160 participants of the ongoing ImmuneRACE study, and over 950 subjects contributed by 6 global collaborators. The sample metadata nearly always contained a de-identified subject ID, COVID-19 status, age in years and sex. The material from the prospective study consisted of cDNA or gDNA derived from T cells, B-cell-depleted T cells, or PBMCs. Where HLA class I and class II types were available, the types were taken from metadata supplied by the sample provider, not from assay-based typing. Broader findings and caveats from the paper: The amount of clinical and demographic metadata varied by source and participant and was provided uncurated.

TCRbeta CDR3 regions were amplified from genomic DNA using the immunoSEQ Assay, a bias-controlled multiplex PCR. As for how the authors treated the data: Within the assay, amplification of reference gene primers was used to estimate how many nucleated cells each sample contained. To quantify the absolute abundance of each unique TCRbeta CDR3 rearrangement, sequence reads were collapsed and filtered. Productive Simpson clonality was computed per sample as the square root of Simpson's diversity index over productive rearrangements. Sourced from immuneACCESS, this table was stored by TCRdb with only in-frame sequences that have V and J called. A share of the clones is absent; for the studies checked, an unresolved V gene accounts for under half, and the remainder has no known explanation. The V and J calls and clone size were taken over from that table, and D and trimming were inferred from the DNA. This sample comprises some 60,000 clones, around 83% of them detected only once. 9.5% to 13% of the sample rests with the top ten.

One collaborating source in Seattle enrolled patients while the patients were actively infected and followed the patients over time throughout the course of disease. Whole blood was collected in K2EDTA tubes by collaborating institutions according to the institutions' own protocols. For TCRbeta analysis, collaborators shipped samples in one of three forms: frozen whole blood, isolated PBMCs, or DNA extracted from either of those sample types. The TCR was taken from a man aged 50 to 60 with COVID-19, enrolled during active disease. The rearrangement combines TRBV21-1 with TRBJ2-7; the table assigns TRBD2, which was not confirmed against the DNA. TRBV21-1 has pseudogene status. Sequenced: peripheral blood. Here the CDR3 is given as CASFGGGSSYEQYF.